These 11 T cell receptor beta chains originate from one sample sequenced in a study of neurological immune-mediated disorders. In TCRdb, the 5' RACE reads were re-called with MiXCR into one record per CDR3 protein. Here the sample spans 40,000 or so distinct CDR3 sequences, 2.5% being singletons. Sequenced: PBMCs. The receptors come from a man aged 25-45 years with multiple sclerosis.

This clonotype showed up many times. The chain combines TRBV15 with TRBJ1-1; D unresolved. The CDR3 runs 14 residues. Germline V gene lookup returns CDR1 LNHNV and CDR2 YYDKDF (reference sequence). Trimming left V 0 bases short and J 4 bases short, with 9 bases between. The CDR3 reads CATSREVSGTEAFF. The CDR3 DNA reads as TGTGCCACCAGCAGAGAAGTTAGTGGCACTGAAGCTTTCTTT.

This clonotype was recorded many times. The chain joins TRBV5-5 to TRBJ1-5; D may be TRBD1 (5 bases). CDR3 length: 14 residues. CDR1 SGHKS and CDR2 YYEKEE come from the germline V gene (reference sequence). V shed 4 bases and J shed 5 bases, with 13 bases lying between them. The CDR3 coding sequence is TGTGCCAGCAGCCCGGGGGTAAGGGATCAGCCCCAGCATTTT. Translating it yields CASSPGVRDQPQHF. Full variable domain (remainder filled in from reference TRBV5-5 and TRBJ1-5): DAGVTQSPTHLIKTRGQQVTLRCSPISGHKSVSWYQQVLGQGPQFIFQYYEKEERGRGNFPDRFSARQFPNYSSELNVNALLLGDSALYLCASSPGVRDQPQHFGDGTRLSIL.

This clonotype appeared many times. Written as DNA, the CDR3 is TGTGCCACCAGCTTACAGGGGAGTGAGCAGTTCTTC. It is translated as CATSLQGSEQFF. The chain carries TRBV15 and TRBJ2-1; 7 bases fit TRBD1. Germline trimming cut 5 bases from V and 9 bases from J; bases unmatched to any gene: 4. The CDR3 loop spans 12 amino acids. Germline V gives CDR1 LNHNV, CDR2 YYDKDF (reference sequence).

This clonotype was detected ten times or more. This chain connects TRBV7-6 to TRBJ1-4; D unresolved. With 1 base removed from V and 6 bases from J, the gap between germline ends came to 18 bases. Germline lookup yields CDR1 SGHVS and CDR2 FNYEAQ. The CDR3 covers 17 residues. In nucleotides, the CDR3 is TGTGCCAGCAGCTTAGGTCACAGAACACTTTCTTATGAAAAACTGTTTTTT. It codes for CASSLGHRTLSYEKLFF.

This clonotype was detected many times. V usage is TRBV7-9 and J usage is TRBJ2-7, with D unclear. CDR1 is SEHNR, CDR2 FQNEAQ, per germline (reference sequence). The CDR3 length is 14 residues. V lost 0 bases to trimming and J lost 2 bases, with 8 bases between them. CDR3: CASSLASHTYEQYF. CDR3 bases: TGTGCCAGCAGCTTAGCCAGCCATACCTACGAGCAGTACTTC.

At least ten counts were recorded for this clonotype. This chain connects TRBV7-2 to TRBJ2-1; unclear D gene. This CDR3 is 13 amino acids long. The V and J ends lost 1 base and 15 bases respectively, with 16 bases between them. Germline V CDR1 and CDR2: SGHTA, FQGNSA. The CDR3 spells CASSLVRGSPGFF. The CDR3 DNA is TGTGCCAGCAGCTTAGTTCGTGGGTCCCCGGGGTTCTTC.

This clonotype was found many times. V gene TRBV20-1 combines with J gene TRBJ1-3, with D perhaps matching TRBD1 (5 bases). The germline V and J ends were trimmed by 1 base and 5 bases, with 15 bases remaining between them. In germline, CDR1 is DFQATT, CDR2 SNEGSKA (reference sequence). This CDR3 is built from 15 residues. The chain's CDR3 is CSARVGGGRRNTIYF. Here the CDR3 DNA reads TGCAGTGCTAGAGTAGGTGGGGGAAGGAGAAACACCATATATTTT.

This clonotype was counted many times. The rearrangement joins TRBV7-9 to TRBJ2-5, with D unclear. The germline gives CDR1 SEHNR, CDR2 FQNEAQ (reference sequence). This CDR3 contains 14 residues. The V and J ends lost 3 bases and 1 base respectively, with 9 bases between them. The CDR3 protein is CASSFELGQETQYF. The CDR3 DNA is TGTGCCAGCAGCTTCGAGTTGGGCCAAGAGACCCAGTACTTC.

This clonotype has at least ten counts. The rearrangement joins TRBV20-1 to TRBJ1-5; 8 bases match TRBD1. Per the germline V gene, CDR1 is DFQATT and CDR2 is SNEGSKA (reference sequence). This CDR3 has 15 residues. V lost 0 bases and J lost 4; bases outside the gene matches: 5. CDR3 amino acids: CSARDQGAGNQPQHF. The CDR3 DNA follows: TGCAGTGCTAGAGACCAGGGGGCGGGAAATCAGCCCCAGCATTTT.

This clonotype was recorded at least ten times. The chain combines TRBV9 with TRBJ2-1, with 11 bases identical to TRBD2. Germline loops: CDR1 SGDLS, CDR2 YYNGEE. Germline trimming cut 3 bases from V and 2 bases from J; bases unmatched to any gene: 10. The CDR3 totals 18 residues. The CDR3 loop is CASSDTISSGRTYNEQFF. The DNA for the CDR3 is TGTGCCAGCAGCGACACCATCTCTAGCGGGAGGACCTACAATGAGCAGTTCTTC.

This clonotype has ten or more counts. This CDR3 is CSARTDSNQPQHF. The CDR3 DNA is TGCAGTGCTAGGACAGATAGCAATCAGCCCCAGCATTTT. The chain combines TRBV20-1 with TRBJ1-5, with D possibly being TRBD1 (5 bases). The CDR3 has 13 amino acids. V lost 3 bases and J lost 0, with 6 bases in between. The germline CDR1 and CDR2 sequences are DFQATT and SNEGSKA (reference sequence).